This T cell receptor beta chain derives from a study of cytomegalovirus exposure and HLA in healthy donors (TCRdb year 2017). Concerning the study at large: An earlier analysis of some 550 of the donors reported roughly 270 Gb of sequence data and about 100 million unique TCR beta sequences from approximately 180 million T cells. An early release that covered about 600 HLA-typed donors contained about 300 gigabases of sequencing data and tens of millions of unique TCR sequences. The genetic ancestry cluster associated with self-reported Caucasian donors included approximately 85% of the 350 to 500 genotyped donors. The study aimed to test whether cataloging public T cell receptors could reveal signatures of past pathogen exposure. The study used immunosequencing to profile the T cell repertoires of about 670 subjects and linked those repertoires to cytomegalovirus serostatus. In addition to the first cohort of 650 to 750 subjects, a separate validation cohort of approximately 130 different subjects was used. To predict cytomegalovirus infection status, the study brought together high-throughput TCR immunosequencing, statistical association of individual TCRs with disease status, and machine learning. A later analysis re-analyzed previously published TCR beta repertoires from 660 or so donors and added high-resolution HLA genotyping to study TCR occurrence patterns. In the later analysis, no new phenotypic data were used to find candidate immune exposures; instead, reliance was placed on TCR beta sequences and their occurrence across donors. In an earlier analysis of over 550 of the donors, high-throughput TCR beta sequencing was used to judge whether each TCR beta V gene segment behaved as functional or pseudogenic. Donor age, sex, ethnicity and CMV serostatus were compiled together with the repertoire data. A later genetic analysis took genome-wide SNP genotypes for about 55% of the 666 donors and used that subset as a discovery cohort. Every discovery cohort repertoire had been produced on one sequencing platform. Class I and class II HLA loci were covered by the typing at four-digit resolution. The number of donors typed differed by locus, with about 629-640 for A, B, C, DRB1 and DQB1, more than 500 for DQA1, over 600 for DPA1, and around 450 for DPB1. Several DR-DQ haplotypes were treated as single units for association and clustering because of strong linkage in the cohort. Among several hundred genotyped donors of the cohort, an average of around 240,000 unique TCR beta nucleotide sequences was sequenced per donor, of which roughly 17% were non-productive. The paper's findings and limits, for the study overall: Linkage disequilibrium might explain the correlated functional status among segregating V segments, but an unknown experimental factor could not be ruled out. A further reported finding was that TCR beta sequences accurately predicted the HLA-A and HLA-B alleles for most subjects in the first cohort. For the cohort, immune exposure information was limited to CMV serostatus. Most TCR sequences were observed very rarely across donors, whereas some public TCRs were present in many individuals. In a later analysis, some 18,000 TCR beta sequences were associated with specific HLA alleles at a false discovery rate of 0.05. A later analysis found that TCR association rates varied across HLA loci, with DRB1 alleles showing the most associated TCRs and HLA-C alleles the fewest. A total of 150 to 200 TCR beta chains were listed by the study as associated with cytomegalovirus. The authors suggested that the approach could potentially be generalized to other disease states and immunological phenotypes. The classifier was reported to diagnose cytomegalovirus status with high specificity and sensitivity in both the original and validation cohorts. Broadly in line with IMGT annotations, most TCR beta V segments showed up in productive rearrangements about 87% or about 30% of the time in an earlier analysis of approximately 600 of the donors. Several of the top co-occurrence clusters appeared to be linked to parvovirus B19, influenza, CMV and Epstein-Barr virus, according to a later analysis. Some IMGT-functional V segments, including TRBV6-2 and TRBV6-3, could not be distinguished by the 87-base-pair reads and were therefore excluded. Compared with equally common non-associated chains, HLA-associated TCR beta chains in a later analysis were more clonally expanded and had lower generation probabilities. In a later genetic analysis, a missense DCLRE1C variant was associated with V-gene and J-gene trimming of TCR beta chains, and the association was replicated in an independent cohort. Compared with the roughly 670-donor mean, donors in an Asian-associated ancestry cluster had fewer N-insertions in productive TCRs, according to a later genetic analysis. The cohort was sequenced for TCR beta chains only, and without alpha or paired-chain data the features that could be detected were limited. About 17 rarely observed V segments, including chromosome 9 orphons, were excluded from the earlier analysis of some 590 of the donors because counts were too low. Because HLA typing was unavailable for some donors at each locus, only the typed subset was used in association tests. Roughly uniform sequencing depth across donors was assumed in presence/absence analyses, although this assumption may not hold. Three of the identified cytomegalovirus-associated TCR beta chains were confirmed in vitro to be specific for cytomegalovirus antigens. A cluster of highly shared sequence variants was judged likely to be a technical artifact of the sequencing pipeline. A later analysis found that most CMV-associated TCR beta chains appeared HLA-restricted, with HLA associations seemingly driven largely by CMV exposure. When HLA alleles, especially DR and DQ, strongly co-occurred, attributing TCR associations to individual alleles was difficult.

V and J are trimmed by 0 bases and 4 bases, and the gene matches miss 4 bases of the junction. From its cysteine to its phenylalanine, the CDR3 spans 15 amino acids. Left in the record is the CDR3 DNA by itself, 45 bases read in frame from the first base. As encoded in the germline V gene, CDR1 is SGHTA while CDR2 is FQGNSA. The protocol used for the library was the immunoSEQ multiplex PCR assay. A mixture of 60 forward primers for TCR Vbeta segments and 13 reverse primers for TCR Jbeta segments was used in the multiplex PCR. The CDR3 region of rearranged TCR beta genes was amplified from genomic DNA by a multiplex PCR assay. The amplified TCR beta libraries were sequenced on the Illumina HiSeq System as 87-base-pair reads. The authors' pipeline ran thus. A later analysis counted about 82 million unique TCR beta chains across the 666 repertoires, and 9 million to 14 million of these chains were shared by at least two donors. Raw reads were error-corrected and collapsed into unique sequences by a nearest-neighbor algorithm in which closely related sequences were merged to remove PCR and sequencing errors. To assign V, D and J gene segments, CDR3 sequences were aligned to IMGT reference sequences. For a sequence to be retained, at least a six-nucleotide match to both a V gene segment and a J gene segment was required. A rearrangement counted as productive if the CDR3 had no stop codons and remained in frame with V and J, and every other rearrangement counted as non-productive. Following IMGT convention, CDR3 was defined as the stretch from the second conserved V-encoded cysteine up to the conserved J-encoded phenylalanine. In an earlier analysis of more than 550 of the donors, sequences lacking an unambiguous match to a single V gene segment were excluded. An earlier analysis of a few hundred of the donors classified V segments as functional when productive rearrangements were above 56.7% and as segregating when the standard deviation between donors was above 5%. To diagnose cytomegalovirus status from the catalog of TCR beta chain sequences, a statistical classification framework was built. V and J gene assignment, in a later analysis, came from comparing TCR nucleotide sequences with IMGT/GENE-DB human TR gene sequences. Using the TCRdist pipeline, a later analysis assigned CDR3 sequences along with most-parsimonious VDJ recombination scenarios. In a later analysis, every TCR beta chain was defined by the combination of its CDR3 amino acid sequence and its V-gene family, and reads without a unique V-gene family were dropped. As a way to deal with suspected cross-contamination and a sequencing artifact, a later analysis dropped 592 nucleotide sequences that were highly shared and had low generation probability. In a later analysis, a clonal expansion index for each public chain was calculated from normalized within-repertoire ranks of inferred template counts. A later analysis computed generation probabilities with a VDJ recombination model fitted to out-of-frame rearrangements, and checked the results against IGoR. In a later analysis, TCR-TCR, TCR-HLA and TCR-CMV co-occurrence was scored with hypergeometric tests, and a repertoire-size bias correction was applied to TCR pairs. In a later analysis, false discovery rates were estimated by permuting HLA or CMV assignments 20 times. A later analysis grouped co-occurring TCRs with DBSCAN, adding TCRdist sequence similarity when clustering within HLA-allele-positive subsets. For co-occurrence clustering, repertoires with fewer than 30,000 or more than 120,000 public chains were excluded, along with four to six repertoires with anomalous nucleotide sharing. The immuneACCESS repertoire file appears here via TCRdb, limited to in-frame rearrangements. These files lack a portion of the clones; in checked studies, under half of the deficit traces to unresolved V genes, and the cause of the others is not known. The V and J calls and clone size were taken over from that table, and D and trimming were inferred from the DNA. This sample holds roughly 180,000 clones; about 77% were observed only once. The ten largest clones represent about 2.6% of the sample.

To note about this clone: Its antigen remains undetermined. The input lacks base qualities; no much larger clone sits a single base away.

The cohort comprised approximately 700 healthy bone marrow donors. Cohort members were all nominally healthy when sampled, although unrecorded immune exposures were likely present. The donor tested CMV seronegative, placing the donor among the 350 to 400 seronegative members of the cohort. Each donor provided a peripheral blood sample, and peripheral blood mononuclear cells were used for TCR beta sequencing. Genomic DNA extraction from the blood cell samples was performed with the Qiagen DNeasy Blood Extraction Kit. This receptor was obtained from a female donor in good health and CMV-seronegative. Specimen: PBMCs. The rearranged chain carries TRBV7-2 and TRBJ2-7, with 9 bases matching TRBD2. The DNA reads TGTGCCAGCAGCTTAGCTAGCGGGAGTCAATACGAGCAGTACTTC. Protein translation: CASSLASGSQYEQYF. Reference TRBV7-2 and TRBJ2-7 genes cover what lies past the CDR3, so the full variable domain is GAGVSQSPSNKVTEKGKDVELRCDPISGHTALYWYRQSLGQGLEFLIYFQGNSAPDKSGLPSDRFSAERTGGSVSTLTIQRTQQEDSAVYLCASSLASGSQYEQYFGPGTRLTVT.